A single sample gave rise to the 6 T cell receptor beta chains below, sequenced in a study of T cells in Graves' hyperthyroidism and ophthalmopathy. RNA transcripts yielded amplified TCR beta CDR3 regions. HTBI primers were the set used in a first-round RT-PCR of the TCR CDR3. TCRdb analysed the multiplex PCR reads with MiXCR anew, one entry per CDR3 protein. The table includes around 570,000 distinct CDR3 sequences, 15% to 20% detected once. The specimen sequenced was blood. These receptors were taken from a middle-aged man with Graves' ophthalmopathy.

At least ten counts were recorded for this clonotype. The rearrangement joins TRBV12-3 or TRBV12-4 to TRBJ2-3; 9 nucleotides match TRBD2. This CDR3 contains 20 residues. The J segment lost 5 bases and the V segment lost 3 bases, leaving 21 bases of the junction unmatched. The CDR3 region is CASSLRAGGLAMTGGDTQYF. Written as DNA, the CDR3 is TGTGCCAGCAGTTTGAGGGCAGGCGGACTAGCGATGACTGGGGGAGATACGCAGTATTTT.

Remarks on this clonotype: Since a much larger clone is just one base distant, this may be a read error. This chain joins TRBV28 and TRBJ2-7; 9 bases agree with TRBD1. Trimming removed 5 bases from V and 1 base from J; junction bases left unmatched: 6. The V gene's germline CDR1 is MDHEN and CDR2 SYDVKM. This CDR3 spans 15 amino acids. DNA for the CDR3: TGTGCCAGCAGTATAGCCGGGACAGGGTCCTACGAGCAGTACTTC. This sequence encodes CASSIAGTGSYEQYF.

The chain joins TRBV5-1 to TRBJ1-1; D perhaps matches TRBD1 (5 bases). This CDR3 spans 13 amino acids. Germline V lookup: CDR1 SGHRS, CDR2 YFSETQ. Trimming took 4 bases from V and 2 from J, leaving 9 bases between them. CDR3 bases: TGCGCCAGCAGCGAGGGGAGCAACACTGAAGCTTTCTTT. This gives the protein CASSEGSNTEAFF.

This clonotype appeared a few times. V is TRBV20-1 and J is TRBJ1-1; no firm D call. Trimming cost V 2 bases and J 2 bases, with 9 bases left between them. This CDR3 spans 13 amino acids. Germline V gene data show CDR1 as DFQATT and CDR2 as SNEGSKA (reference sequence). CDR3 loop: CSARLPVNTEAFF. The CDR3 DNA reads TGCAGTGCTAGATTACCAGTAAACACTGAAGCTTTCTTT.

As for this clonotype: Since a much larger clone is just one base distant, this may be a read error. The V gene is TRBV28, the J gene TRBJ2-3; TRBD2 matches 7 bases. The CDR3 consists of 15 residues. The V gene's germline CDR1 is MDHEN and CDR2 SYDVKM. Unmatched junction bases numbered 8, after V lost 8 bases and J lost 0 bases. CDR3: CASHRGGGSTDTQYF. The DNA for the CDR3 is TGTGCCAGCCACCGTGGGGGGGGGAGCACAGATACGCAGTATTTT.

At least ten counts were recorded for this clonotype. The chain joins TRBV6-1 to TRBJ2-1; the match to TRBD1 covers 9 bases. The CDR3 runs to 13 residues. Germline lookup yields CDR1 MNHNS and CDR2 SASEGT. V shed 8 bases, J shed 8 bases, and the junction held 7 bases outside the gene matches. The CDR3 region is CASRVGQGYEQFF. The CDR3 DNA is TGTGCCAGCCGGGTGGGACAGGGCTATGAGCAGTTCTTC.